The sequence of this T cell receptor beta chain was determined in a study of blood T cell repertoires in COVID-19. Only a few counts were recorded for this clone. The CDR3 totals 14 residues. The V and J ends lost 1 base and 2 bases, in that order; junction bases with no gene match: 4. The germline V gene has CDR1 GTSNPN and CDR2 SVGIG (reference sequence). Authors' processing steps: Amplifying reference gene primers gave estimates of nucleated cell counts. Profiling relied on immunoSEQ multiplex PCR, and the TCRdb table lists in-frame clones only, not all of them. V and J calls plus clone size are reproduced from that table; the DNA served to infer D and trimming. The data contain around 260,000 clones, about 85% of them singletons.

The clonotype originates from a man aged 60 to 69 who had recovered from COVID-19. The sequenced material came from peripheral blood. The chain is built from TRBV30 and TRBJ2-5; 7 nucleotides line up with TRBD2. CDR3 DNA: TGTGCCTGGAGTGGGACTAGTTTACAAGAGACCCAGTACTTC. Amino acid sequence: CAWSGTSLQETQYF.